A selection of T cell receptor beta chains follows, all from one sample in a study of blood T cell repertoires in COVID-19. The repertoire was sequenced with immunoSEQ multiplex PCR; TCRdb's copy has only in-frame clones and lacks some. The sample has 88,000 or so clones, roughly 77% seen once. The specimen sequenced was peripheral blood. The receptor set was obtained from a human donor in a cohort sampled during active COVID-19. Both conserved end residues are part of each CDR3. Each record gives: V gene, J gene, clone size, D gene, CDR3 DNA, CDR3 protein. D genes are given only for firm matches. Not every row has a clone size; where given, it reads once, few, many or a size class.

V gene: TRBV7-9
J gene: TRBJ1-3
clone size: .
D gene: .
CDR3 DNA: TGTGCCAGCAGCTTAGCGGGCTACGGAAACACCATATATTTT
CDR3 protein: CASSLAGYGNTIYF

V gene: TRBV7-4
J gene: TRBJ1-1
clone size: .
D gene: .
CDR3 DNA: TGTGCCAGCAGCATAACGTACGCGATGAACACTGAAGCTTTCTTT
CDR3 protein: CASSITYAMNTEAFF

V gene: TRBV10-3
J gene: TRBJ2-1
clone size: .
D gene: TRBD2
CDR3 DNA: TGTGCCATCAGTGATCCGCTACGGCGGGAGGGCCGGGATGAGCAGTTCTTC
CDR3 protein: CAISDPLRREGRDEQFF

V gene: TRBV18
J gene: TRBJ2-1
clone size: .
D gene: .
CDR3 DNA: TGTGCCAGCTCACCCTTATCAGGGGAGAGCTTCTCGAATGAGCAGTTCTTC
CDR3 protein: CASSPLSGESFSNEQFF

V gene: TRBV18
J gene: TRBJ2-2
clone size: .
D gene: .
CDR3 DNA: TGTGCCAGCTCACCGTTCTCACCCGGCACCGGGGAGCTGTTTTTT
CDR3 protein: CASSPFSPGTGELFF

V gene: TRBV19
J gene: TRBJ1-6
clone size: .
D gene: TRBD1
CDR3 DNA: TGTGCCAGTACCCCCGGACAGGAGAATTCACCCCTCCACTTT
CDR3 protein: CASTPGQENSPLHF

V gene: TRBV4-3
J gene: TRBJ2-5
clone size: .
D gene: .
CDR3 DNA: TGCGCCAGCAGCTTTAGCGAGTACCAAGAGACCCAGTACTTC
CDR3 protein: CASSFSEYQETQYF

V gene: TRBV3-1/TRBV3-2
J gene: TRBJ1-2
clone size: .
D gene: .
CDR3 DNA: TGTGCCAGCAGCCAAGATCCACAGGGTGCTGGGGGCTACACCTTC
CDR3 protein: CASSQDPQGAGGYTF

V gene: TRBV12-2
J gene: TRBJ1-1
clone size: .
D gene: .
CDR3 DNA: TGTGCAAGTCGCTTATTAGTAGTTGAGGACAGGGTGACTGAAGCTTTCTTT
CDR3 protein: CASRLLVVEDRVTEAFF

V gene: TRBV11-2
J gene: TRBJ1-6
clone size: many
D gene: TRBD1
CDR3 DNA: TGTGCCAGCAGCTTTGGGACAGGCGAAAATTCACCCCTCCACTTT
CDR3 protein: CASSFGTGENSPLHF

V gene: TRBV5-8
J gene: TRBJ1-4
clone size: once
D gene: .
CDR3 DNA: TGTGCCAGCAGCTTGAGGGGTGGATATGAAAAACTGTTTTTT
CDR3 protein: CASSLRGGYEKLFF

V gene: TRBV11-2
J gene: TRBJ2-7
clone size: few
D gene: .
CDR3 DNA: TGTGCCAGCAGTTCCCAGGGGGAGCAGTACTTC
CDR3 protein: CASSSQGEQYF

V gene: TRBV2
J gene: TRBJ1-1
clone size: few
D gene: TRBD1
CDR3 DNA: TGTGCCAGCAGTGAAGGGACAGGGGGAATTGGCACTGAAGCTTTCTTT
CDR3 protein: CASSEGTGGIGTEAFF

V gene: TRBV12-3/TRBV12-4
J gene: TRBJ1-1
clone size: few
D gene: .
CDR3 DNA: TGTGCCAGCAGTTTAATGTCTGTTGAAGCTTTCTTT
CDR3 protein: CASSLMSVEAFF

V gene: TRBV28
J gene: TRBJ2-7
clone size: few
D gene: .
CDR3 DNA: TGTGCCAGCAGTTTTTCCCAGGGCTCCTACGAGCAGTACTTC
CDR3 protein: CASSFSQGSYEQYF

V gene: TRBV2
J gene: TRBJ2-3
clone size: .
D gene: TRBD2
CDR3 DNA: TGTGCCAGCAATCGACTAGCGGGGATCACAGATACGCAGTATTTT
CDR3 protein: CASNRLAGITDTQYF

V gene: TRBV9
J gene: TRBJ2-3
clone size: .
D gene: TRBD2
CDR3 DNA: TGTGCCAGCAGCGCGTCGCTAGCGGGAGGGACAGATACGCAGTATTTT
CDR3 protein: CASSASLAGGTDTQYF

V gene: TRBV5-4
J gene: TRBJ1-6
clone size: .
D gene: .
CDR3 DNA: TGTGCCAGCAGCTCGGACGGGGGGCCGTATTCACCCCTCCACTTT
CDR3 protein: CASSSDGGPYSPLHF

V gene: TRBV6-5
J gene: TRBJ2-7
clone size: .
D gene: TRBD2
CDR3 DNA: TGTGCCAGCAGTTTTAGCGGGCGCGGGGTTTCCTACGAGCAGTACTTC
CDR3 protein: CASSFSGRGVSYEQYF

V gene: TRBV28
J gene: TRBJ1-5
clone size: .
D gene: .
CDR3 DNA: TGTGCCAGCAGTGGACAGCCCTATCAGCCCCAGCATTTT
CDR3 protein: CASSGQPYQPQHF

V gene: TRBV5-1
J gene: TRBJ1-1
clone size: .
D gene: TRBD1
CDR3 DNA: TGCGCCAGCAGCTTAATTTCAGGGGGTAACACTGAAGCTTTCTTT
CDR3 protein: CASSLISGGNTEAFF

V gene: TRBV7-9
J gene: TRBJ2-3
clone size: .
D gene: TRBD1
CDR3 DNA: TGTGCCAGCAGCTTTTGGCGGGACAGGGACGAAGATACGCAGTATTTT
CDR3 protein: CASSFWRDRDEDTQYF

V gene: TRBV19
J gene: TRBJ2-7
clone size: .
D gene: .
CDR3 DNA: TGTGCCAGTAGTATAGATCTATCGGGCTACGAGGGATCCTACGAGCAGTACTTC
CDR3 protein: CASSIDLSGYEGSYEQYF

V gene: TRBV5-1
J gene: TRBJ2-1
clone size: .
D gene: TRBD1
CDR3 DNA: TGCGCCAGCTGGGGGACAGGGAACAATGAGCAGTTCTTC
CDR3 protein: CASWGTGNNEQFF

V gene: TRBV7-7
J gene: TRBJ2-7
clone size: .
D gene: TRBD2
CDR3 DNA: TGTGCTAGCAGCTTAGAATCGCTAGCGGGAGTGGTAAGGCAGTACTTC
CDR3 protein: CASSLESLAGVVRQYF

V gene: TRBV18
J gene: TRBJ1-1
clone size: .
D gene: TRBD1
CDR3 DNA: TGTGCCAGCTCACCTCCCACTGGACAGGGAGGACGGGCTGAAGCTTTCTTT
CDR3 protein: CASSPPTGQGGRAEAFF

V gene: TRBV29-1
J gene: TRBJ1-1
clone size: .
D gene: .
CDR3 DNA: TGCAGCGTCCGCCGATCAGGTAACACTGAAGCTTTCTTT
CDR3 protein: CSVRRSGNTEAFF

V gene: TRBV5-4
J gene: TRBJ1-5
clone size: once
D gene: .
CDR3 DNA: TGTGCCAGCAGCTACGGAGGCGGCAACCATCAGCCCCAGCATTTT
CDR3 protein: CASSYGGGNHQPQHF

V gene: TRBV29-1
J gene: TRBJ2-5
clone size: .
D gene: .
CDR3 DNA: TGCAGCGTTGAAGAGAACAGGGCACAAGAGACCCAGTACTTC
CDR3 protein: CSVEENRAQETQYF

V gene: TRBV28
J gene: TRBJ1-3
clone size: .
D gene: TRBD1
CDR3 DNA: TGTGCCAGTTCGACAGGGGGTTATGGAAACACCATATATTTT
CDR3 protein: CASSTGGYGNTIYF

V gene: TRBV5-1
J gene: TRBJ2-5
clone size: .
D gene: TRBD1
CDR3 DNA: TGCGCCAGCAGCAGGGGACAGGGGGTTGCTGAGACCCAGTACTTC
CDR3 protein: CASSRGQGVAETQYF

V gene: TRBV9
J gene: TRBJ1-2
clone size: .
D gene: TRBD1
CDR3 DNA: TGTGCCAGCAGCGTACTACCGACAGGGGAGGGTGGCTACACCTTC
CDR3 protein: CASSVLPTGEGGYTF

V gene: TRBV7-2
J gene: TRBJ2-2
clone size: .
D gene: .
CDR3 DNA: TGTGCCAGCAGCTTATGGACTGATTCGAACACCGGGGAGCTGTTTTTT
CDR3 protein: CASSLWTDSNTGELFF

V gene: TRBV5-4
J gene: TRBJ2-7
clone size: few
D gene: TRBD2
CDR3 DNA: TGTGCCAGCAGCTTGGGCCGGGAGGTTGTCTACGAGCAGTACTTC
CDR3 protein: CASSLGREVVYEQYF

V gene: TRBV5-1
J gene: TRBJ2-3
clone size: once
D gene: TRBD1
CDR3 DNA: TGCGCCAGCAGCTATCGACAGGGCCCGACAGATACGCAGTATTTT
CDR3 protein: CASSYRQGPTDTQYF

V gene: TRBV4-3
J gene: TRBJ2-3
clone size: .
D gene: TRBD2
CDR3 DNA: TGCGCCAGCAGCCAAGATCTTAGCGGGAGCAGTACAGATACGCAGTATTTT
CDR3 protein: CASSQDLSGSSTDTQYF

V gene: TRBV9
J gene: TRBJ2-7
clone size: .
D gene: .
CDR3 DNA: TGTGCCAGCAGCGTGGACTACTTGACCGAGCAGTACTTC
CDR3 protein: CASSVDYLTEQYF